A selection of T cell receptor beta chains follows, all from one sample in a study of T cells in Graves' hyperthyroidism and ophthalmopathy. TCRdb processed the multiplex PCR reads anew with MiXCR; each CDR3 protein has one entry. The data show 490,000 or so distinct CDR3 sequences, 20% seen once. What was sequenced was blood. Receptors originate from a man aged 40-55 years with Graves' ophthalmopathy. Each CDR3 is given with its conserved first and last residue. The order of the fields is V gene, clone size, CDR3 protein. Rows may omit the clone size; those that give it use once, few, many or a size class.

V gene: TRBV20-1
clone size: few
CDR3 protein: CSAGGGTGNSPLHF

V gene: TRBV20-1
clone size: many
CDR3 protein: CSARDWGSNEKLFF

V gene: TRBV9
clone size: -
CDR3 protein: CASSATGTSGNTIYF

V gene: TRBV20-1
clone size: many
CDR3 protein: CSAQKGASSYEQYF

V gene: TRBV11-2
clone size: few
CDR3 protein: CASSPRGVLADRETQYF

V gene: TRBV28
clone size: few
CDR3 protein: CASRGSGNLMVAKNIQYF

V gene: TRBV11-1
clone size: few
CDR3 protein: CASSLSGQLRNTEAFF

V gene: TRBV7-2
clone size: many
CDR3 protein: CASSLVSGGTGELFF

V gene: TRBV2
clone size: -
CDR3 protein: CASSEGGVPTGELFF

V gene: TRBV19
clone size: -
CDR3 protein: CASSISGSGTEAFF

V gene: TRBV12-3/TRBV12-4
clone size: many
CDR3 protein: CASSLEGRYGYTF

V gene: TRBV6-4
clone size: -
CDR3 protein: CASSGTSHEQYF

V gene: TRBV18
clone size: many
CDR3 protein: CASSPGTGYSEQFF

V gene: TRBV28
clone size: -
CDR3 protein: CATSGTNYGYTF

V gene: TRBV20-1
clone size: -
CDR3 protein: CSARDLLSQVTYNEQFF

V gene: TRBV5-1
clone size: many
CDR3 protein: CASSLGPSGSYEQYF

V gene: TRBV20-1
clone size: few
CDR3 protein: CSASPPGRENSAEKLFF

V gene: TRBV11-2
clone size: many
CDR3 protein: CASKLAGGPYEQYF

V gene: TRBV6-1
clone size: -
CDR3 protein: CASRTGVNTEAFF

V gene: TRBV20-1
clone size: -
CDR3 protein: CSARADGGSQETQYF

V gene: TRBV7-9
clone size: -
CDR3 protein: CASSRDTSWEQYF

V gene: TRBV28
clone size: few
CDR3 protein: CASSRRQGLKTQYF

V gene: TRBV7-8
clone size: -
CDR3 protein: CASSSTGTAANTGELFF

V gene: TRBV14
clone size: few
CDR3 protein: CASSLGGHQETQYF

V gene: TRBV11-1
clone size: many
CDR3 protein: CASSLSWTGGIQETQYF

V gene: TRBV20-1
clone size: -
CDR3 protein: CSRLGAETQYF

V gene: TRBV27
clone size: many
CDR3 protein: CASSLSRLAGQETQYF

V gene: TRBV3-1
clone size: -
CDR3 protein: CASSQGGTGVDEQFF

V gene: TRBV4-3
clone size: few
CDR3 protein: CASSQESGLRGHEQFF

V gene: TRBV7-2
clone size: -
CDR3 protein: CASSLGYDRELFF

V gene: TRBV27
clone size: -
CDR3 protein: CASSLYEREDYNEQFF

V gene: TRBV24-1
clone size: once
CDR3 protein: CATNGQLNTGELFF

V gene: TRBV4-1
clone size: -
CDR3 protein: CASSQVLAGINEQYF

V gene: TRBV24-1
clone size: many
CDR3 protein: CATSDFEGRNNEQFF

V gene: TRBV27
clone size: few
CDR3 protein: CASSFFRDSTYEQYF

V gene: TRBV3-1
clone size: -
CDR3 protein: CASSQVGVPNYGYTF

V gene: TRBV2
clone size: once
CDR3 protein: CASSESQGVSGYTF

V gene: TRBV4-2
clone size: -
CDR3 protein: CASSQDLGFTEAFF

V gene: TRBV5-1
clone size: -
CDR3 protein: CASSLSVGNSPLHF

V gene: TRBV6-2/TRBV6-3
clone size: many
CDR3 protein: CASSFVPNRAGPSYEQYF

V gene: TRBV4-1
clone size: once
CDR3 protein: CASSQDAGGNYEQYF

V gene: TRBV3-1
clone size: many
CDR3 protein: CASSQGGRAGEQFF

V gene: TRBV19
clone size: -
CDR3 protein: CASSIIRGQGAYNEQFF

V gene: TRBV9
clone size: many
CDR3 protein: CASSVGGSPRDTQYF

V gene: TRBV7-8
clone size: few
CDR3 protein: CASSLPDPLDQPQHF

V gene: TRBV6-1
clone size: many
CDR3 protein: CASSHGWEYQETQYF

V gene: TRBV6-2/TRBV6-3
clone size: many
CDR3 protein: CASSGWLAGGYNEQFF

V gene: TRBV18
clone size: few
CDR3 protein: CASSPGQGSVKLFF

V gene: TRBV7-9
clone size: many
CDR3 protein: CASSQPGTSVYNEQFF

V gene: TRBV5-1
clone size: many
CDR3 protein: CASSLGGVPYEQYF

V gene: TRBV10-2
clone size: -
CDR3 protein: CASSVTSFYEQYF

V gene: TRBV27
clone size: -
CDR3 protein: CASSLWGLNTGELFF

V gene: TRBV19
clone size: -
CDR3 protein: CASTPGSYNEQFF

V gene: TRBV5-1
clone size: -
CDR3 protein: CASRDRGRGGANVLTF

V gene: TRBV24-1
clone size: -
CDR3 protein: CATSDFVQAPYNEQFF

V gene: TRBV5-8
clone size: -
CDR3 protein: CASSLGRIPPLHF

V gene: TRBV6-2/TRBV6-3
clone size: few
CDR3 protein: CASSYNSNTGELFF

V gene: TRBV7-9
clone size: few
CDR3 protein: CASSQLDTQYF

V gene: TRBV28
clone size: many
CDR3 protein: CASREGRGQYSNQPQHF